Listed below are T cell receptor beta chains from one sample, sequenced in a study of identical twins. TCRdb reprocessed the 5' RACE reads via MiXCR and lists one record per CDR3 protein. The sample yields 300,000 or so distinct CDR3 sequences, nearly 9.5% seen once. This sample also belongs to another study, concerning yellow fever vaccine responses in identical twins.

The material sequenced was CD8+ T cells sorted from blood. The receptors shown here come from a woman aged 18-29 years in good health. CDR3s include the opening cysteine and the closing phenylalanine or tryptophan.

cdr3_length: 15
v_call: TRBV28
j_call: TRBJ2-3
cdr3_aa: CASNMGTGGSDTQYF

cdr3_length: 14
v_call: TRBV5-1
j_call: TRBJ2-7
cdr3_aa: CASSPLGSSYEQYF

cdr3_length: 13
v_call: TRBV4-1
j_call: TRBJ2-7
cdr3_aa: CASRGTGSGEQYF

cdr3_length: 15
v_call: TRBV27
j_call: TRBJ2-7
cdr3_aa: CASSSSGRLAYEQYF

cdr3_length: 11
v_call: TRBV28
j_call: TRBJ2-5
cdr3_aa: CASSLSETQYF

cdr3_length: 11
v_call: TRBV29-1
j_call: TRBJ1-5
cdr3_aa: CSAGGDQPQHF

cdr3_length: 14
v_call: TRBV28
j_call: TRBJ2-1
cdr3_aa: CAMSGGSSYNEQFF

cdr3_length: 17
v_call: TRBV7-9
j_call: TRBJ2-2
cdr3_aa: CASSTRERGANTGELFF

cdr3_length: 15
v_call: TRBV5-1
j_call: TRBJ2-3
cdr3_aa: CATGAGTDPTDTQYF

cdr3_length: 13
v_call: TRBV19
j_call: TRBJ2-7
cdr3_aa: CASAERDFYEQYF

cdr3_length: 13
v_call: TRBV2
j_call: TRBJ2-7
cdr3_aa: CASLPGVTYEQYF

cdr3_length: 18
v_call: TRBV4-1
j_call: TRBJ2-7
cdr3_aa: CASSETGTHEWGLYEQYF

cdr3_length: 17
v_call: TRBV4-1
j_call: TRBJ2-3
cdr3_aa: CASSQEDSGLSTDTQYF

cdr3_length: 13
v_call: TRBV10-3
j_call: TRBJ2-1
cdr3_aa: CAITSSGSEEQFF

cdr3_length: 11
v_call: TRBV29-1
j_call: TRBJ2-1
cdr3_aa: CSVPRQGRGFF

cdr3_length: 15
v_call: TRBV27
j_call: TRBJ2-7
cdr3_aa: CASSFPGTGVYEQYF

cdr3_length: 20
v_call: TRBV27
j_call: TRBJ2-3
cdr3_aa: CASSPRLAGGPRFYTDTQYF

cdr3_length: 15
v_call: TRBV15
j_call: TRBJ2-7
cdr3_aa: CATSTSGQITYEQYF

cdr3_length: 15
v_call: TRBV5-1
j_call: TRBJ1-5
cdr3_aa: CASSKSGTGAQPQHF

cdr3_length: 15
v_call: TRBV7-2
j_call: TRBJ2-7
cdr3_aa: CASSLVDRGWYEQYF

cdr3_length: 16
v_call: TRBV7-9
j_call: TRBJ2-3
cdr3_aa: CASSPRDFGRTDTQYF

cdr3_length: 15
v_call: TRBV20-1
j_call: TRBJ2-1
cdr3_aa: CSAMDRGRIINEQFF

cdr3_length: 12
v_call: TRBV12-3/TRBV12-4
j_call: TRBJ1-6
cdr3_aa: CASSPGGSPLHF

cdr3_length: 13
v_call: TRBV15
j_call: TRBJ2-3
cdr3_aa: CATSRDLADTQYF

cdr3_length: 15
v_call: TRBV4-3
j_call: TRBJ2-5
cdr3_aa: CASSPGTSGGETQYF

cdr3_length: 16
v_call: TRBV24-1
j_call: TRBJ2-2
cdr3_aa: CATSDLRQAFTGELFF

cdr3_length: 15
v_call: TRBV4-3
j_call: TRBJ2-7
cdr3_aa: CASSQATGSSYEQYF

cdr3_length: 16
v_call: TRBV20-1
j_call: TRBJ1-6
cdr3_aa: CSARDGRSSYNSPLHF

cdr3_length: 21
v_call: TRBV20-1
j_call: TRBJ1-2
cdr3_aa: CSARDERTENVLLVANYGYTF

cdr3_length: 14
v_call: TRBV20-1
j_call: TRBJ2-1
cdr3_aa: CSARQRGAYNEQFF

cdr3_length: 15
v_call: TRBV10-1
j_call: TRBJ2-2
cdr3_aa: CASSRSGTLTGELFF

cdr3_length: 14
v_call: TRBV7-9
j_call: TRBJ2-5
cdr3_aa: CASSPEGFGETQYF

cdr3_length: 13
v_call: TRBV11-1
j_call: TRBJ2-5
cdr3_aa: CASSGAGYETQYF

cdr3_length: 16
v_call: TRBV28
j_call: TRBJ1-4
cdr3_aa: CASRTRDLGGGEKLFF

cdr3_length: 15
v_call: TRBV14
j_call: TRBJ2-5
cdr3_aa: CASSPWAGQGETQYF

cdr3_length: 14
v_call: TRBV20-1
j_call: TRBJ2-5
cdr3_aa: CSASQGADVGTQYF

cdr3_length: 12
v_call: TRBV20-1
j_call: TRBJ2-7
cdr3_aa: CSARDAATEQYF

cdr3_length: 15
v_call: TRBV9
j_call: TRBJ2-5
cdr3_aa: CASSVGQGEQETQYF

cdr3_length: 13
v_call: TRBV7-9
j_call: TRBJ2-3
cdr3_aa: CASSPREGITQYF

cdr3_length: 13
v_call: TRBV18
j_call: TRBJ2-7
cdr3_aa: CASSPWAAEEQYF